Below, one TCR beta chain is given with its context. This entry is derived from a study of blood T cell repertoires in COVID-19. Across the whole study: COVID-19 samples collected from the United States, Italy and Spain covered acute and convalescent phases.

Sequencing used immunoSEQ multiplex PCR; TCRdb keeps in-frame clones, though not all of them. Among 150,000 to 200,000 clones, approximately 90% were seen once, and the ten largest hold approximately 4%. The CDR3 is made up of 15 amino acids. Germline-derived CDR1 and CDR2 are MNHEY and SVGEGT. J was trimmed by 6 bases and V by 4 bases; bases with no gene match: 9. The specimen sequenced was peripheral blood. This chain joins TRBV6-2 or TRBV6-3 and TRBJ2-3, with 8 bases that match TRBD2. The receptor was isolated from a human donor in a cohort sampled during active COVID-19. Here the CDR3 reads CASSSRGREGDTQYF. The DNA for the CDR3 is TGTGCCAGCAGTTCGAGGGGCCGGGAGGGGGATACGCAGTATTTT.